These 21 T cell receptor beta chains originate from one sample sequenced in a study of shared clonotypes between healthy human individuals. Sequenced by immunoSEQ multiplex PCR; TCRdb stores in-frame clones only, minus some. The sample carries 750,000 to 1,000,000 clones, over 90% recorded once. CD8 cells classed as naive were CD45RO-negative and positively selected for CCR7, excluding terminally differentiated effector memory CD45RA+ cells. What was sequenced was naive CD8+ T cells sorted from blood. The origin of the receptors is a young man in good health.

The chain is built from TRBV27 and TRBJ2-3; D may correspond to TRBD1 or TRBD2 (6 bases each). Germline values: CDR1 MNHEY, CDR2 SMNVEV (reference sequence). V was pared by 9 bases and J by 0 bases, with 25 bases between. This CDR3 has 18 amino acids. The CDR3 DNA follows: TGTGCCAGTATGCTGTCCGGGGGCCAACTTCCTAGCACAGATACGCAGTATTTT. Amino acid sequence: CASMLSGGQLPSTDTQYF.

V usage is TRBV14 and J usage is TRBJ2-1, with D possibly TRBD2 on 6 matching bases. The V and J ends lost 5 bases and 3 bases respectively, with 17 bases between them. This CDR3 is 16 amino acids long. Germline values: CDR1 SGHDN, CDR2 FVKESK. The CDR3 DNA sequence: TGTGCCAGCAGCTGGAGGTTGGTGGGAGGCTACAATGAGCAGTTCTTC. Translating it yields CASSWRLVGGYNEQFF.

The CDR3 region is CASQGPYVTDTQYF. The CDR3 nucleotides are TGTGCCAGTCAGGGCCCGTACGTGACCGATACGCAGTATTTT. V and J are TRBV9 and TRBJ2-3; tentatively, D is TRBD1 (5 bases). This CDR3 contains 14 residues. The germline V and J ends were trimmed by 8 bases and 6 bases, with 19 bases remaining between them. Germline V gene data show CDR1 as SGDLS and CDR2 as YYNGEE.

As to this clone: Other DNA sequences in this sample translate to the same CDR3. The CDR3 here is CASSDRVYGYTF. The CDR3 nucleotides read TGTGCCAGCAGCGACAGGGTGTATGGCTACACCTTC. The gene calls are TRBV9 and TRBJ1-2; maybe TRBD1 (6 bases). Trimming shortened V by 3 bases and J by 5 bases, and 8 bases separated the two germline ends. The CDR3 has 12 residues. Germline CDR1 reads SGDLS; CDR2 reads YYNGEE. The variable domain in full, with the rest retrieved from reference TRBV9 and TRBJ1-2, is DSGVTQTPKHLITATGQRVTLRCSPRSGDLSVYWYQQSLDQGLQFLIQYYNGEERAKGNILERFSAQQFPDLHSELNLSSLELGDSALYFCASSDRVYGYTFGSGTRLTVV.

V is TRBV6-1 and J is TRBJ2-7; D possibly corresponds to TRBD1 (6 bases). With 8 bases removed from V and 2 bases from J, the gap between germline ends came to 13 bases. Germline lookup yields CDR1 MNHNS and CDR2 SASEGT. The CDR3 is made up of 13 amino acids. This chain's CDR3 is CASDEDSPYEQYF. The CDR3 bases are TGTGCCAGCGATGAGGACAGTCCCTACGAGCAGTACTTC.

The chain has TRBV5-6 and TRBJ2-5; D may be TRBD1 or TRBD2 (5 bases each). This CDR3 is 13 amino acids long. V was trimmed by 4 bases and J by 4 bases, leaving 11 bases between them. Per the germline V gene, CDR1 is SGHDT and CDR2 is YYEEEE. The CDR3 sequence is CASSVGVGETQYF. CDR3 DNA: TGTGCCAGCAGCGTGGGGGTCGGAGAGACCCAGTACTTC.

Concerning this clone itself: This sample also contains other DNA sequences that code for the same CDR3. This chain links TRBV28 with TRBJ2-7, with 8 positions matching TRBD1. V trimming: 5 bases; J trimming: 0 bases; junction bases outside the gene matches: 6. CDR1 and CDR2 (germline): MDHEN, SYDVKM. CDR3 length equals 15 residues. CDR3 residues: CASSPWTGSSYEQYF. CDR3 coding DNA: TGTGCCAGCAGTCCCTGGACAGGGAGCTCCTACGAGCAGTACTTC. The full variable domain, with the rest looked up from reference TRBV28 and TRBJ2-7, is DVKVTQSSRYLVKRTGEKVFLECVQDMDHENMFWYRQDPGLGLRLIYFSYDVKMKEKGDIPEGYSVSREKKERFSLILESASTNQTSMYLCASSPWTGSSYEQYFGPGTRLTVT.

The chain combines TRBV18 with TRBJ2-7; TRBD2 matches 14 bases. The junction had 15 bases not matched to a gene; V was cut back by 6 bases and J by 5 bases. The germline V gene encodes CDR1 KGHSH and CDR2 LQKENI. There are 18 residues in the CDR3. CDR3 sequence (DNA): TGTGCCAGCTCCCACCAAGGACTAGCGGGAGGAACGTCCAACGAGCAGTACTTC. It encodes CASSHQGLAGGTSNEQYF.

The chain combines TRBV18 with TRBJ1-1; TRBD1 aligns across 7 bases. This CDR3 has 14 residues. CDR1 is KGHSH, CDR2 LQKENI, per germline. The J segment lost 1 base and the V segment lost 6 bases, leaving 5 bases of the junction unmatched. Here the CDR3 reads CASSKDRANTEAFF. The DNA of the CDR3 is TGTGCCAGCTCGAAAGACAGGGCGAACACTGAAGCTTTCTTT.

Of note for this clone: Other DNA sequences in the sample encode the same CDR3. The CDR3 here is CASSLRDSYEQYF. Written as DNA, the CDR3 is TGTGCCAGCAGCTTAAGGGACTCCTACGAGCAGTACTTC. This sequence joins TRBV5-4 and TRBJ2-7; no clear D. The CDR3 loop spans 13 amino acids. Germline V gives CDR1 SGHNT, CDR2 YYREEE (reference sequence). The ends were cut back, 2 bases at V and 0 bases at J, with 6 bases in the middle. Complete variable domain (other parts from reference TRBV5-4 and TRBJ2-7): ETGVTQSPTHLIKTRGQQVTLRCSSQSGHNTVSWYQQALGQGPQFIFQYYREEENGRGNFPPRFSGLQFPNYSSELNVNALELDDSALYLCASSLRDSYEQYFGPGTRLTVT.

V usage is TRBV5-1 and J usage is TRBJ2-5; D tentatively reads TRBD1 or TRBD2 (5 bases each). Germline assignment: CDR1 SGHRS and CDR2 YFSETQ. V was shortened by 4 bases and J by 1 base, with 20 bases between the two germline ends. The CDR3 totals 17 residues. Here the CDR3 DNA reads TGCGCCAGCAGCGGGTACCGGGACGGTTGGCTCCAAGAGACCCAGTACTTC. The encoded protein is CASSGYRDGWLQETQYF.

The genes are TRBV27 and TRBJ2-7; TRBD2 is a possible D gene (5 bases). The V end lost 5 bases, the J end lost 2 bases, and 13 bases lay between the germline ends. This CDR3 has 14 residues. CDR1 is MNHEY, CDR2 SMNVEV, per germline (reference sequence). This CDR3 is CASSIGRGTYEQYF. CDR3 DNA: TGTGCCAGCAGTATTGGACGGGGAACCTACGAGCAGTACTTC.

The chain joins TRBV7-9 to TRBJ2-5, with 7 nucleotides matching TRBD2. The germline CDR1 and CDR2 sequences are SEHNR and FQNEAQ (reference sequence). The CDR3 covers 15 residues. V was clipped by 5 bases and J by 3 bases; unmatched bases: 9. This CDR3 reads CASSILGGTEETQYF. The DNA for the CDR3 is TGTGCCAGCAGCATCCTCGGGGGGACTGAAGAGACCCAGTACTTC.

The chain links TRBV30 to TRBJ2-2; the D gene is possibly TRBD2 (6 bases). The V gene lost 4 bases and the J gene lost 3 bases, with 9 bases spanning the gap. The V gene's germline CDR1 is GTSNPN and CDR2 SVGIG (reference sequence). This CDR3 spans 13 amino acids. CDR3 bases: TGTGCCTGGACGGGGGTGTACACCGGGGAGCTGTTTTTT. Amino acid sequence: CAWTGVYTGELFF.

Remarks on this clone: The same CDR3 can be traced to other DNA sequences in this sample. The V call is TRBV15, the J call TRBJ1-4; 7 bases are shared with TRBD1. This CDR3 region has 14 residues. Germline V gene lookup returns CDR1 LNHNV and CDR2 YYDKDF (reference sequence). With V trimmed by 0 bases and J by 8 bases, 3 bases remained unmatched. CDR3 in DNA: TGTGCCACCAGCAGAGACAGGGGGGGCGAAAAACTGTTTTTT. This sequence encodes CATSRDRGGEKLFF.

The J gene is TRBJ1-1, the V gene TRBV28; unclear D gene. From germline, CDR1 is MDHEN and CDR2 SYDVKM. V was cut by 6 bases and J by 4 bases, with 12 bases left in between. CDR3 length: 13 amino acids. Written as DNA, the CDR3 is TGTGCCAGCAGCCTATCGGAGAGCACTGAAGCTTTCTTT. Protein product: CASSLSESTEAFF.

The chain employs TRBV6-1 and TRBJ2-3; the match to TRBD2 covers 12 bases. The CDR3 runs 14 residues. V trimming: 8 bases; J trimming: 4 bases; junction bases outside the gene matches: 4. Germline CDR1 reads MNHNS; CDR2 reads SASEGT. CDR3 residues: CASGTSGLSDTQYF. CDR3 DNA sequence: TGTGCCAGCGGGACTAGCGGGTTGTCAGATACGCAGTATTTT.

V usage is TRBV5-4 and J usage is TRBJ2-1, with a possible D match to TRBD2 (5 bases). V lost 0 bases and J 9 bases, leaving 13 bases between the germline ends. From germline, CDR1 is SGHNT and CDR2 YYREEE (reference sequence). CDR3 length equals 14 residues. CDR3 residues: CASSLDLARGEQFF. Here the CDR3 DNA reads TGTGCCAGCAGCTTGGATCTAGCCCGGGGTGAGCAGTTCTTC.

This chain uses TRBV15 with TRBJ2-1; D ambiguous. Trimming shortened V by 1 base and J by 5 bases, and 9 bases separated the two germline ends. The CDR3 loop spans 14 amino acids. Germline CDR1 LNHNV, CDR2 YYDKDF (reference sequence). The CDR3 reads CATSRVETHNEQFF. The CDR3 DNA is TGTGCCACCAGCAGAGTAGAGACTCACAATGAGCAGTTCTTC.

V gene TRBV29-1 combines with J gene TRBJ2-1, with D hard to call. This CDR3 is built from 14 residues. The V end lost 2 bases, the J end lost 2 bases, and 10 bases lay between the germline ends. Germline V gene sequence: CDR1 SQVTM, CDR2 ANQGSEA. The chain's CDR3 is CSVESATAYNEQFF. CDR3 DNA sequence: TGCAGCGTTGAATCCGCGACCGCCTACAATGAGCAGTTCTTC.

The genes are TRBV4-1 and TRBJ2-2; no reliable D call. V was trimmed by 3 bases and J by 3 bases, leaving 11 bases between them. Germline V gene data show CDR1 as MGHRA and CDR2 as YSYEKL. The CDR3 contains 15 residues. CDR3: CASSHRSLDTGELFF. Written as DNA, the CDR3 is TGCGCCAGCAGCCACCGAAGTCTAGACACCGGGGAGCTGTTTTTT.